Below, one T cell receptor (beta chain) is given with its context. The data are from a study of blood T cell repertoires in COVID-19. Deletions cut 7 bases from V and 2 bases from J, with 17 bases between. Germline V gene lookup returns CDR1 MGHRA and CDR2 YSYEKL. CDR3 length: 15 amino acids. Sequenced by immunoSEQ multiplex PCR; TCRdb stores in-frame clones only, minus some. The repertoire holds more than 250,000 clones, with over 75% as singletons. This chain uses TRBV4-1 with TRBJ1-1; maybe TRBD1 (6 bases). Sequences were obtained from peripheral blood. This receptor was taken from a man aged 45-65 years with active or convalescent COVID-19. This CDR3 is CASTRTGTLNTEAFF. CDR3 coding DNA: TGCGCCAGCACAAGAACCGGGACACTTAACACTGAAGCTTTCTTT.